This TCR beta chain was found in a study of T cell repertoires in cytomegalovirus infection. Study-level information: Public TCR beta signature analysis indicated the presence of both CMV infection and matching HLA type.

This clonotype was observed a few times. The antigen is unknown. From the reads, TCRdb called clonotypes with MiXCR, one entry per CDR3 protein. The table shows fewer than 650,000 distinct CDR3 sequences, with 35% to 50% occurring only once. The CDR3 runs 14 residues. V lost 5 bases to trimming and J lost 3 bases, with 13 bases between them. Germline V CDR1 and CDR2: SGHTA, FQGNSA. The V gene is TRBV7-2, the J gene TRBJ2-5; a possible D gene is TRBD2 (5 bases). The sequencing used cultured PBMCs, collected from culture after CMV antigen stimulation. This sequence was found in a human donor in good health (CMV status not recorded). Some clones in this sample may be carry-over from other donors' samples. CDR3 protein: CASSAPGLKETQYF. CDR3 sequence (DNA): TGTGCCAGCAGCGCCCCCGGACTTAAAGAGACCCAGTACTTC.